A selection of T cell receptor beta chains follows, all from one sample in a study of control samples from healthy donors and cancer patients. TCRdb's table, derived via immunoSEQ multiplex PCR, lists solely in-frame clones and lacks some. The sample lists some 110,000 clones, 85% to 90% occurring once. Sequencing was done on a sample of blood. All receptors come from a woman in her seventies in good health. CDR3s include the opening cysteine and the closing phenylalanine or tryptophan. The D gene is left open where the match is weak. Clone size is shown for a subset of rows, as once, few, many or a class of expanded clone.

D gene | J gene | V gene | clone size | CDR3 protein | CDR3 DNA
. | TRBJ2-3 | TRBV24-1 | once | CATSDRDSRTDTQYF | TGTGCCACCAGTGACCGGGACTCGCGCACAGATACGCAGTATTTT
. | TRBJ1-1 | TRBV18 | few | CASSPPNRPNTEAFF | TGTGCCAGCTCACCACCGAACAGACCCAACACTGAAGCTTTCTTT
. | TRBJ1-4 | TRBV7-2 | . | CASSQGPASEKLFF | TGTGCCAGCAGCCAGGGACCCGCAAGTGAAAAACTGTTTTTT
. | TRBJ1-1 | TRBV12-3/TRBV12-4 | . | CASSPLGPEAFF | TGTGCCAGCAGTCCGTTGGGGCCTGAAGCTTTCTTT
. | TRBJ2-2 | TRBV7-9 | . | CGGTPTDTGELFF | TGTGGGGGGACGCCTACCGACACCGGGGAGCTGTTTTTT
. | TRBJ1-3 | TRBV4-1 | once | CASSHTGGNTIYF | TGCGCCAGCAGCCATACCGGAGGAAACACCATATATTTT
. | TRBJ2-2 | TRBV7-2 | . | CASTPRWNTGELFF | TGTGCCAGCACCCCCCGCTGGAACACCGGGGAGCTGTTTTTT
. | TRBJ2-4 | TRBV5-1 | . | CASSTGGAAKNIQYF | TGCGCCAGCAGCACTGGGGGGGCGGCCAAAAACATTCAGTACTTC
TRBD1 | TRBJ2-5 | TRBV12-5 | . | CASGTTGAETQYF | TGTGCTAGTGGTACCACAGGGGCAGAGACCCAGTACTTC
. | TRBJ1-4 | TRBV3-1/TRBV3-2 | . | CASSQYSGEKLFF | TGTGCCAGCAGCCAATACTCCGGTGAAAAACTGTTTTTT
TRBD1 | TRBJ1-5 | TRBV19 | . | CATDYRGSNQPQHF | TGTGCCACCGATTACAGGGGGAGCAATCAGCCCCAGCATTTT
. | TRBJ1-4 | TRBV7-2 | . | CASSLMTHEKLFF | TGTGCCAGCAGCTTAATGACCCATGAAAAACTGTTTTTT
. | TRBJ2-7 | TRBV29-1 | once | CSVAGTPYEQYF | TGCAGCGTTGCAGGGACCCCCTACGAGCAGTACTTC
. | TRBJ1-3 | TRBV5-1 | . | CASSLSLPSSGNTIYF | TGCGCCAGCAGCTTGTCACTCCCGAGCTCTGGAAACACCATATATTTT
. | TRBJ2-7 | TRBV18 | . | CASSPGTNYEQYF | TGTGCCAGCTCACCAGGGACAAACTACGAGCAGTACTTC
TRBD1 | TRBJ2-7 | TRBV10-3 | . | CATDRGVRYEQYF | TGTGCCACCGACAGGGGAGTTCGCTACGAGCAGTACTTC
TRBD1 | TRBJ1-2 | TRBV5-4 | . | CASSTGQGDLDGYTF | TGTGCCAGCAGCACGGGACAGGGGGACTTAGATGGCTACACCTTC
. | TRBJ2-1 | TRBV3-1/TRBV3-2 | . | CASSLGPGRGYEQFF | TGTGCCAGCAGCCTAGGGCCGGGCCGCGGTTATGAGCAGTTCTTC
TRBD1 | TRBJ1-2 | TRBV27 | . | CASSPRPGQGGGHYGYTF | TGTGCCAGCAGTCCCCGGCCGGGGCAGGGGGGAGGACACTATGGCTACACCTTC
. | TRBJ2-3 | TRBV19 | . | CANPIYTQYF | TGTGCCAACCCGATTTATACGCAGTATTTT
. | TRBJ2-3 | TRBV29-1 | . | CSVRGGSTDTQYF | TGCAGCGTTCGCGGAGGGAGCACAGATACGCAGTATTTT
TRBD2 | TRBJ2-1 | TRBV18 | . | CASSPPRRGAYNEQFF | TGTGCCAGCTCACCACCGAGGCGGGGGGCCTACAATGAGCAGTTCTTC
TRBD2 | TRBJ2-1 | TRBV2 | . | CASRAGGPSNEQFF | TGTGCCAGCAGGGCGGGGGGGCCTTCCAATGAGCAGTTCTTC
. | TRBJ1-1 | TRBV11-2 | . | CASLSRGLAEAFF | TGTGCCAGCCTCTCTCGGGGGCTCGCTGAAGCTTTCTTT
. | TRBJ2-7 | TRBV5-1 | . | CASSLGGGGEQYF | TGCGCCAGCAGCCTCGGAGGGGGTGGCGAGCAGTACTTC
. | TRBJ1-2 | TRBV3-1/TRBV3-2 | . | CASSPADGFKANYGYTF | TGTGCCAGCAGCCCTGCTGATGGATTCAAAGCGAACTATGGCTACACCTTC
TRBD2 | TRBJ2-3 | TRBV2 | . | CASSDSPEERGGTDTQYF | TGTGCCAGCAGTGACTCCCCAGAGGAGCGGGGGGGGACGGATACGCAGTATTTT
. | TRBJ1-2 | TRBV12-3/TRBV12-4 | . | CASSLNIGYGYTF | TGTGCCAGCAGTTTAAACATAGGCTATGGCTACACCTTC
. | TRBJ2-5 | TRBV11-2 | . | CASSLGAVQETQYF | TGTGCCAGCAGCTTAGGGGCCGTACAAGAGACCCAGTACTTC
. | TRBJ1-5 | TRBV7-6 | . | CASSLAGGQPQHF | TGTGCCAGCAGCTTAGCCGGGGGTCAGCCCCAGCATTTT
. | TRBJ1-4 | TRBV7-2 | . | CASSAPGATNEKLFF | TGTGCCAGCAGCGCCCCAGGGGCAACTAATGAAAAACTGTTTTTT
. | TRBJ1-2 | TRBV2 | . | CASSDETGLRGYTF | TGTGCCAGCAGTGACGAAACAGGCCTGCGCGGCTACACCTTC
. | TRBJ1-1 | TRBV24-1 | once | CATSGPGPNTEAFF | TGTGCCACCAGTGGACCTGGTCCGAACACTGAAGCTTTCTTT
. | TRBJ2-2 | TRBV7-8 | . | CASSLAGTTNTGELFF | TGTGCCAGCAGCTTAGCGGGGACCACGAACACCGGGGAGCTGTTTTTT
TRBD1 | TRBJ1-1 | TRBV5-1 | . | CASSYTGGLGTEAFF | TGCGCCAGCAGCTACACAGGGGGGTTAGGCACTGAAGCTTTCTTT
. | TRBJ2-7 | TRBV5-6 | . | CASSLEGSSYEQYF | TGTGCCAGCAGCTTGGAAGGGAGCTCCTACGAGCAGTACTTC
. | TRBJ1-1 | TRBV12-3/TRBV12-4 | . | CASTERGGTEAFF | TGTGCCAGCACCGAAAGGGGGGGCACTGAAGCTTTCTTT
. | TRBJ2-5 | TRBV5-1 | . | CASSLLQGQETQYF | TGCGCCAGCAGCCTGCTCCAGGGGCAGGAGACCCAGTACTTC
. | TRBJ2-6 | TRBV18 | . | CASSPSGANVLTF | TGTGCCAGCTCACCTTCCGGGGCCAACGTCCTGACTTTC
TRBD1 | TRBJ2-7 | TRBV6-5 | . | CASSKSTGGSYEQYF | TGTGCCAGCAGTAAATCGACAGGGGGCTCGTACGAGCAGTACTTC
TRBD1 | TRBJ1-4 | TRBV4-1 | . | CASSQPQGQWEKLFF | TGCGCCAGCAGCCAGCCACAGGGGCAGTGGGAAAAACTGTTTTTT
. | TRBJ2-7 | TRBV5-1 | . | CASRTGLSSYEQYF | TGCGCCAGCAGAACAGGGTTGAGCTCCTACGAGCAGTACTTC
. | TRBJ2-3 | TRBV19 | . | CASSMEGQDTQYF | TGTGCCAGTAGTATGGAAGGACAGGATACGCAGTATTTT
TRBD1 | TRBJ1-1 | TRBV19 | . | CASSPWTGVNTEAFF | TGTGCCAGTAGTCCGTGGACAGGGGTGAACACTGAAGCTTTCTTT
. | TRBJ1-6 | TRBV9 | . | CASSADGGENSPLHF | TGTGCCAGCAGCGCGGACGGGGGAGAGAATTCACCCCTCCACTTT
. | TRBJ2-1 | TRBV19 | . | CASSIGATSNEQFF | TGTGCCAGTAGTATAGGAGCCACAAGCAATGAGCAGTTCTTC
. | TRBJ2-7 | TRBV11-3 | few | CASSPGVYPYEQYF | TGTGCCAGCAGCCCAGGGGTCTATCCCTACGAGCAGTACTTC
. | TRBJ2-7 | TRBV9 | . | CASSSAGAFQYEQYF | TGTGCCAGCAGTTCTGCTGGGGCTTTCCAGTACGAGCAGTACTTC
. | TRBJ2-5 | TRBV19 | . | CASRDFPKETQYF | TGTGCCAGTAGAGATTTTCCGAAGGAGACCCAGTACTTC
TRBD1 | TRBJ1-2 | TRBV5-4 | . | CASSLGGGQTNYGYTF | TGTGCCAGCAGCTTGGGGGGGGGACAGACAAACTATGGCTACACCTTC
. | TRBJ2-3 | TRBV6-4 | . | CASSDLPGYPISTDTQYF | TGTGCCAGCAGTGACCTGCCGGGCTACCCTATTAGCACAGATACGCAGTATTTT
TRBD2 | TRBJ2-5 | TRBV6-4 | . | CASSDTLAGGPETQYF | TGTGCCAGCAGTGACACACTAGCGGGGGGGCCGGAGACCCAGTACTTC
TRBD1 | TRBJ1-4 | TRBV18 | . | CASSPGQETNEKLFF | TGTGCCAGCTCACCGGGACAGGAGACTAATGAAAAACTGTTTTTT
TRBD1 | TRBJ2-7 | TRBV5-1 | . | CASSYLTGLSYEQYF | TGCGCCAGCAGCTACTTGACAGGGTTATCCTACGAGCAGTACTTC
. | TRBJ2-2 | TRBV6-5 | many | CASGKGTGELFF | TGTGCCAGCGGGAAGGGCACCGGGGAGCTGTTTTTT